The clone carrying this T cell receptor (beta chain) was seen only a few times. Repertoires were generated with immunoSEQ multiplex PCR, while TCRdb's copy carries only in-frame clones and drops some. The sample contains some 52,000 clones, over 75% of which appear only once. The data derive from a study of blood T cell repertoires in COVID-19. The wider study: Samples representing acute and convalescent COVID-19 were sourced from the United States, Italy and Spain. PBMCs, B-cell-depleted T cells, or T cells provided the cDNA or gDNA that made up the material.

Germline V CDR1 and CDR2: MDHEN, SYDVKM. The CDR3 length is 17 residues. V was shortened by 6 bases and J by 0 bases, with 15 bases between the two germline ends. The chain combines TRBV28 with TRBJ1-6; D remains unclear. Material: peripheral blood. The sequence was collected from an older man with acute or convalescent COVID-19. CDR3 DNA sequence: TGTGCCAGCAGCCGGGAGTTTCTAAGCTCCTATAATTCACCCCTCCACTTT. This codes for CASSREFLSSYNSPLHF.